Below, 25 T cell receptor beta chains from the same sample are listed, as sequenced in a study of blood T cell repertoires in COVID-19. Data came from immunoSEQ multiplex PCR; TCRdb stores just in-frame clones and leaves some out. The repertoire holds under 250,000 clones, with approximately 78% as singletons. Sequenced sample: peripheral blood. The receptors shown here come from a woman aged 18-29 years with acute or convalescent COVID-19.

The chain carries TRBV2 and TRBJ2-7; TRBD1 might be the D (6 bases). Germline V CDR1 and CDR2: SNHLY, FYNNEI. V lost 7 bases and J lost 4, with 14 bases in between. The CDR3 totals 13 residues. In DNA, the CDR3 is TGTGCCAGCAACAACGCAAGGGGGTACGAGCAGTACTTC. This gives the protein CASNNARGYEQYF.

The chain recombines TRBV5-1 with TRBJ2-5; TRBD1 agrees at 7 bases. V was pared by 3 bases and J by 5 bases, with 10 bases of the junction left unmatched. The V gene's germline CDR1 is SGHRS and CDR2 YFSETQ. The CDR3 contains 15 residues. The CDR3 coding sequence is TGCGCCAGCAGCTCCGGGGACAGAACGTCGGAGACCCAGTACTTC. It specifies CASSSGDRTSETQYF.

This chain connects TRBV6-5 to TRBJ1-2, with a tentative D call TRBD1 (5 bases). The CDR3 is 16 amino acids. CDR1 is MNHEY, CDR2 SVGAGI, per germline. Trimming pared 0 bases from V and 7 bases from J, leaving 18 bases between. The CDR3 region has the DNA TGTGCCAGCAGTTACTCGTTGGACACAAGTCGAAGTGGCTACACCTTC. It translates to CASSYSLDTSRSGYTF.

The gene calls are TRBV7-8 and TRBJ1-5, with D hard to call. This CDR3 is built from 16 residues. CDR1 and CDR2 (germline): SGHVS, FQNEAQ. V was shortened by 0 bases and J by 0 bases, with 9 bases between the two germline ends. The CDR3 spells CASSLAQSYSNQPQHF. The DNA of the CDR3 is TGTGCCAGCAGCTTAGCACAGTCGTATAGCAATCAGCCCCAGCATTTT.

This clone was picked up a small number of times. The V call is TRBV20-1, the J call TRBJ1-1, with D possibly being TRBD1 (5 bases). Germline V CDR1 and CDR2: DFQATT, SNEGSKA (reference sequence). V was pared by 3 bases and J by 5 bases, with 7 bases between. The CDR3 has 11 amino acids. The CDR3 DNA reads as TGCAGTGCTAGGGGGGGGACTGAAGCTTTCTTT. Its protein product is CSARGGTEAFF.

V and J are TRBV4-1 and TRBJ2-3; maybe TRBD2 (6 bases). The CDR3 runs 16 residues. Deletions cut 4 bases from V and 0 bases from J, with 14 bases between. Germline CDR1 and CDR2: MGHRA and YSYEKL. The CDR3 sequence: CASSLKDGTSTDTQYF. DNA for the CDR3: TGCGCCAGCAGCCTAAAGGACGGGACTAGCACAGATACGCAGTATTTT.

This clone was detected only once. The gene calls are TRBV25-1 and TRBJ1-3; the D gene is possibly TRBD1 (5 bases). V was trimmed by 6 bases and J by 2 bases, leaving 14 bases between them. Germline V gives CDR1 MGHDK, CDR2 SYGVNS. The CDR3 is made up of 15 amino acids. DNA for the CDR3: TGTGCCAGCAGCGCTGGGGCATTTACTGGAAACACCATATATTTT. Translating gives CASSAGAFTGNTIYF.

The V and J genes are TRBV7-9 and TRBJ2-7, with D possibly being TRBD2 (6 bases). Trimming pared 2 bases from V and 5 bases from J, leaving 16 bases between. This CDR3 spans 15 amino acids. Germline CDR1 SEHNR, CDR2 FQNEAQ (reference sequence). For the CDR3, the DNA is TGTGCCAGCAGCTTATTCGGCGGGGAGATCCACGAGCAGTACTTC. Translated: CASSLFGGEIHEQYF.

The chain carries TRBV27 and TRBJ2-7; D is possibly TRBD2 (7 bases). Germline CDR1 is MNHEY and CDR2 is SMNVEV (reference sequence). V gave up 7 bases and J gave up 3 bases, with 19 bases separating them. There are 15 residues in the CDR3. In DNA form, the CDR3 reads TGTGCCAGCACCGCCTCGGGGGGCAGGATCTACGAGCAGTACTTC. It encodes CASTASGGRIYEQYF.

The chain links TRBV7-9 to TRBJ1-5; TRBD1 aligns across 7 bases. From germline, CDR1 is SEHNR and CDR2 FQNEAQ (reference sequence). V dropped 6 bases and J dropped 2; count of bases not matched to a gene: 7. The length of the CDR3 is 15 residues. The CDR3 spells CASRDGQVGNQPQHF. The DNA for the CDR3 is TGTGCCAGCAGAGACGGACAGGTCGGCAATCAGCCCCAGCATTTT.

The chain combines TRBV28 with TRBJ1-5; 9 bases match TRBD1. V lost 4 bases, J lost 7 bases, and 8 bases stayed unmatched. Germline values: CDR1 MDHEN, CDR2 SYDVKM. The CDR3 totals 15 residues. This CDR3 reads CASSSPGQGFQPQHF. The CDR3, as DNA: TGTGCCAGCAGTTCGCCGGGACAGGGTTTCCAGCCCCAGCATTTT.

J is TRBJ2-7 and V is TRBV27; D unresolved. Germline V gene sequence: CDR1 MNHEY, CDR2 SMNVEV (reference sequence). V was pared by 0 bases and J by 6 bases, with 9 bases between. The CDR3 spans 13 residues. The CDR3 is CASSLSRGGEQYF. The CDR3 coding sequence is TGTGCCAGCAGTTTATCCAGAGGTGGCGAGCAGTACTTC.

This clone was observed a single time. The chain is built from TRBV27 and TRBJ2-3, with TRBD2 matching over 7 bases. V shed 3 bases, J shed 6 bases, and the junction held 9 bases outside the gene matches. The CDR3 has 15 amino acids. In germline, CDR1 is MNHEY, CDR2 SMNVEV (reference sequence). The CDR3 DNA reads TGTGCCAGCAGTTTTTCGAGCGGGATGGGGGATACGCAGTATTTT. Translation gives CASSFSSGMGDTQYF.

The rearrangement uses TRBV23-1 and TRBJ2-1; D may be TRBD1 (5 bases). TRBV23-1 has ORF status, its function being uncertain. V dropped 0 bases and J dropped 6 bases, with 21 bases sitting between them. The CDR3 loop spans 18 amino acids. The CDR3 nucleotides read TGCGCCAGCAGTCAATCGGAAAGGGGCTACAAAACAGCCAATGAGCAGTTCTTC. This codes for CASSQSERGYKTANEQFF.

The chain recombines TRBV9 with TRBJ2-7; 8 bases line up with TRBD1. Per germline, CDR1 SGDLS and CDR2 YYNGEE. The CDR3 totals 14 residues. V gave up 0 bases and J gave up 3 bases; unmatched junction bases: 2. For the CDR3, the DNA is TGTGCCAGCAGCGTAGCTGGACAGGGCTACGAGCAGTACTTC. Translation gives CASSVAGQGYEQYF.

The V and J genes are TRBV9 and TRBJ2-7, with 7 bases that match TRBD2. The CDR3 covers 13 residues. Germline CDR1 is SGDLS and CDR2 is YYNGEE. J lost 5 bases, V lost 3 bases, and 5 bases had no gene match. The CDR3 here is CASSATSDHEQYF. CDR3 nucleotide sequence: TGTGCCAGCAGCGCTACTAGCGACCACGAGCAGTACTTC.

The chain recombines TRBV24-1 with TRBJ1-1; 8 positions match TRBD1. The germline CDR1 and CDR2 sequences are KGHDR and SFDVKD. The ends lost 1 base at V and 4 bases at J; junction bases unmatched: 13. There are 18 residues in the CDR3. The CDR3 DNA sequence: TGTGCCACCAGTGATTTAAGGACCGGGCAGGGGGCGAGCACTGAAGCTTTCTTT. This sequence encodes CATSDLRTGQGASTEAFF.

The chain joins TRBV6-2 or TRBV6-3 to TRBJ2-1; possibly TRBD1 for D (6 bases). Germline V lookup: CDR1 MNHEY, CDR2 SVGEGT. The CDR3 covers 15 residues. V was cut by 6 bases and J by 4 bases, with 16 bases left in between. The CDR3 DNA sequence: TGTGCCAGCAGCCACACAAGGGGGACGTACAATGAGCAGTTCTTC. Its translation: CASSHTRGTYNEQFF.

The J gene is TRBJ2-2, the V gene TRBV13; TRBD2 aligns across 7 bases. The CDR3 loop spans 18 amino acids. Germline assignment: CDR1 PRHDT and CDR2 FYEKMQ (reference sequence). Trimming at V came to 5 bases and at J to 0 bases, leaving 12 bases not matched to a gene. The CDR3 loop is CASSLSGFSFPNTGELFF. The CDR3 DNA reads as TGTGCCAGCAGCCTTAGCGGGTTTAGCTTTCCGAACACCGGGGAGCTGTTTTTT.

The gene calls are TRBV10-3 and TRBJ2-2; the D is unclear. The V and J ends lost 3 bases and 6 bases respectively, with 20 bases between them. Per the germline V gene, CDR1 is ENHRY and CDR2 is SYGVKD. The CDR3 spans 17 residues. CDR3 bases: TGTGCCATCAGTGAAGGTCGGGTCAGTCCCGGCGCCGGGGAGCTGTTTTTT. Residues: CAISEGRVSPGAGELFF.

The chain couples TRBV28 to TRBJ1-3; D unclear. CDR1 is MDHEN, CDR2 SYDVKM, per germline. The V end was cut by 1 base, the J end by 1 base, with 11 bases between. The CDR3 contains 16 residues. The CDR3 loop is CASSLSRFGSGNTIYF. The CDR3 nucleotides read TGTGCCAGCAGTTTATCACGGTTCGGTTCTGGAAACACCATATATTTT.

V and J are TRBV5-1 and TRBJ2-3; weak D call: TRBD1 (6 bases). The CDR3 is 15 amino acids. V lost 4 bases to trimming and J lost 4 bases, with 16 bases between them. CDR1 SGHRS and CDR2 YFSETQ come from the germline V gene. The CDR3, as DNA: TGCGCCAGCAGCCCACGACAGGACCAGTCAGATACGCAGTATTTT. Its protein is CASSPRQDQSDTQYF.

This clone was detected only a few times. The chain recombines TRBV5-1 with TRBJ1-5; D is possibly TRBD1 (6 bases). There are 14 residues in the CDR3. The V gene's germline CDR1 is SGHRS and CDR2 YFSETQ. The germline V and J ends were trimmed by 4 bases and 4 bases, with 12 bases remaining between them. This CDR3 is CASSAGGANQPQHF. The CDR3 DNA follows: TGCGCCAGCAGCGCTGGGGGCGCGAATCAGCCCCAGCATTTT.

This clone was recorded once. The chain joins TRBV20-1 to TRBJ1-2, with TRBD1 matching over 8 bases. With 6 bases clipped from V and 7 bases from J, the junction kept 4 bases outside the gene matches. Germline CDR1 and CDR2: DFQATT and SNEGSKA (reference sequence). CDR3 length: 11 amino acids. The chain's CDR3 is CSAPDRGGYTF. The DNA for the CDR3 is TGCAGTGCCCCAGACAGGGGTGGCTACACCTTC.

Remarks on this clone: The sample contains more than one DNA sequence encoding this CDR3. The CDR3 sequence: CASSLARGELFF. DNA for the CDR3: TGTGCCAGCAGCTTAGCGCGGGGGGAGCTGTTTTTT. The chain combines TRBV7-8 with TRBJ2-2; no definite D call. CDR1 SGHVS and CDR2 FQNEAQ come from the germline V gene. Trimming left V 0 bases short and J 8 bases short, with 4 bases between. The CDR3 loop spans 12 amino acids.